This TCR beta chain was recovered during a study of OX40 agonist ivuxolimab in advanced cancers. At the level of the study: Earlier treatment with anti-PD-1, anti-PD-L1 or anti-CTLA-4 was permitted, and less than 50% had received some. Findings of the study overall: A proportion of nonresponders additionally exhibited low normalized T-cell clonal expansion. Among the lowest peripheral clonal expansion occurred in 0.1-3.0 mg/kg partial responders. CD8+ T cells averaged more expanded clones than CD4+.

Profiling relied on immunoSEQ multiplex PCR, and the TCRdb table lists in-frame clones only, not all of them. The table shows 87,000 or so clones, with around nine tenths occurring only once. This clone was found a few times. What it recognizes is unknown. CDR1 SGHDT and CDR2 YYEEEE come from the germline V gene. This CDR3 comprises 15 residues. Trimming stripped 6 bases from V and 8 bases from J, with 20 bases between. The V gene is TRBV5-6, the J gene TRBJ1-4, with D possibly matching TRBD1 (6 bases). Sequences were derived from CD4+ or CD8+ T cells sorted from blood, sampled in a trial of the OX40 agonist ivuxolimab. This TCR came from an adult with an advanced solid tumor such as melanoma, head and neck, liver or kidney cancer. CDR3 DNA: TGTGCCAGCAAATTGTCGACAGTGGGGGCGGAAAAACTGTTTTTT. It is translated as CASKLSTVGAEKLFF.